This entry lists 30 T cell receptor beta chains sequenced from one sample in a study of blood T cell repertoires in COVID-19. The method was immunoSEQ multiplex PCR; TCRdb's version includes in-frame clones alone and lacks a portion of them. The sample consists of fewer than 60,000 clones, 80% to 90% of them appearing once. Sequenced material: peripheral blood. The origin of the receptors is a woman aged 55-70 years with COVID-19, enrolled during active disease.

This CDR3 is CASSATSVSYEQYF. CDR3 in DNA: TGTGCCAGCAGTGCGACTAGCGTCTCCTACGAGCAGTACTTC. V usage is TRBV9 and J usage is TRBJ2-7; 8 bases are a match to TRBD2. The CDR3 covers 14 residues. With V trimmed by 5 bases and J by 0 bases, 4 bases remained unmatched. The V gene's germline CDR1 is SGDLS and CDR2 YYNGEE. Together with reference TRBV9 and TRBJ2-7, the CDR3 gives the full variable domain: DSGVTQTPKHLITATGQRVTLRCSPRSGDLSVYWYQQSLDQGLQFLIQYYNGEERAKGNILERFSAQQFPDLHSELNLSSLELGDSALYFCASSATSVSYEQYFGPGTRLTVT.

V gene TRBV7-3 combines with J gene TRBJ1-1; TRBD1 matches 8 bases. This CDR3 comprises 13 residues. In germline, CDR1 is SGHTA, CDR2 FQGTGA. The junction had 2 bases not matched to a gene; V was cut back by 3 bases and J by 5 bases. Here the CDR3 reads CASSLDRVTEAFF. CDR3 DNA sequence: TGTGCCAGCAGCTTGGACAGGGTTACTGAAGCTTTCTTT.

The J gene is TRBJ1-2, the V gene TRBV27, with D unresolved. V was clipped by 3 bases and J by 4 bases, with 12 bases between them. CDR3 length: 14 amino acids. The germline V gene encodes CDR1 MNHEY and CDR2 SMNVEV (reference sequence). The DNA for the CDR3 is TGTGCCAGCAGTTTGTCGGTACCCATCTATGGCTACACCTTC. It encodes CASSLSVPIYGYTF.

This clone has just a few counts. The chain has TRBV10-3 and TRBJ1-1; weak D call: TRBD1 (6 bases). This CDR3 is built from 21 residues. Germline assignment: CDR1 ENHRY and CDR2 SYGVKD. Trimming pared 6 bases from V and 0 bases from J, leaving 32 bases between. The CDR3 region has the DNA TGTGCCATCAGCCCCCACAGGGATGCGTCTGGGTTGTTGGTCGTGAACACTGAAGCTTTCTTT. Translated, it gives CAISPHRDASGLLVVNTEAFF.

CDR3 sequence: CASSHPTGANYGYTF. Here the CDR3 DNA reads TGTGCCAGCAGCCACCCGACAGGGGCTAACTATGGCTACACCTTC. V and J are TRBV9 and TRBJ1-2, with 8 bases aligning to TRBD1. V lost 4 bases and J lost 0; bases outside the gene matches: 5. There are 15 residues in the CDR3. Germline V gene lookup returns CDR1 SGDLS and CDR2 YYNGEE.

DNA of the CDR3: TGTGCCAGCAGTGACAGGGAGGGGGTTCTGAACACTGAAGCTTTCTTT. It encodes CASSDREGVLNTEAFF. This chain connects TRBV6-1 to TRBJ1-1; perhaps TRBD1 as D (6 bases). The CDR3 spans 16 residues. Trimming left V 3 bases short and J 0 bases short, with 14 bases between. In germline, CDR1 is MNHNS, CDR2 SASEGT.

The chain joins TRBV7-8 to TRBJ1-1; D is unclear. Germline assignment: CDR1 SGHVS and CDR2 FQNEAQ. Between the trimmed V and J ends, which lost 5 bases and 3 bases, there was a span of 19 bases. The CDR3 totals 16 residues. CDR3 bases: TGTGCCAGCAGCCCAGACCTTGGGAGCCACCACACTGAAGCTTTCTTT. Translating it yields CASSPDLGSHHTEAFF.

The rearrangement links TRBV3-1 (or the pseudogene TRBV3-2) to TRBJ2-3, with TRBD1 as a possible D gene (6 bases). V was cut by 5 bases and J by 1 base, with 13 bases left in between. This CDR3 is 15 amino acids long. From germline, CDR1 is LGHDT and CDR2 YNNKEL (reference sequence). The CDR3 DNA reads as TGTGCCAGCAGCGACGGACAGTGGGGCACAGATACGCAGTATTTT. This encodes CASSDGQWGTDTQYF.

This chain links TRBV30 with TRBJ1-6; tentative D call: TRBD1 (5 bases). Trimming took 4 bases from V and 7 from J, leaving 14 bases between them. CDR1 and CDR2 (germline): GTSNPN, SVGIG (reference sequence). The CDR3 extends over 14 amino acids. CDR3 DNA: TGTGCCTGGAATGTAAGGCAGGGAAATTCACCCCTCCACTTT. This codes for CAWNVRQGNSPLHF.

The rearrangement joins TRBV27 to TRBJ2-1, with TRBD2 as a possible D gene (5 bases). V was pared by 0 bases and J by 6 bases, with 12 bases between. The CDR3 has 15 residues. CDR1 and CDR2 from the germline V gene are MNHEY and SMNVEV (reference sequence). The CDR3 DNA follows: TGTGCCAGCAGTTTATCGGCGGGCTCCGGCAATGAGCAGTTCTTC. It is translated as CASSLSAGSGNEQFF.

The chain couples TRBV7-8 to TRBJ1-3; the match to TRBD1 covers 8 bases. J lost 0 bases, V lost 5 bases, and 3 bases had no gene match. This CDR3 has 15 amino acids. Per germline, CDR1 SGHVS and CDR2 FQNEAQ. CDR3 sequence: CASSPTGVSGNTIYF. CDR3 nucleotides: TGTGCCAGCAGCCCGACAGGGGTCTCTGGAAACACCATATATTTT.

This clone was picked up a small number of times. This sequence joins TRBV6-1 and TRBJ1-2; no clear D. Trimming removed 2 bases from V and 4 bases from J, with 14 bases in between. Looked up from germline, CDR1 is MNHNS and CDR2 is SASEGT. The CDR3 runs to 15 residues. The CDR3 region has the DNA TGTGCCAGCAGTGAACGTCGGGAGGGAGTCTATGGCTACACCTTC. Protein: CASSERREGVYGYTF.

This chain links TRBV6-1 with TRBJ2-3, with 9 bases aligning to TRBD2. Losses at the gene ends were 3 bases for V and 7 bases for J; bases not matched to a gene: 8. From germline, CDR1 is MNHNS and CDR2 SASEGT. This CDR3 has 15 amino acids. In nucleotides, the CDR3 is TGTGCCAGCAGTGACGGGCTAGCGGGACGAAATACGCAGTATTTT. Its translation is CASSDGLAGRNTQYF.

The J gene is TRBJ1-3, the V gene TRBV27; D remains ambiguous. There are 14 residues in the CDR3. Between the trimmed V and J ends, which lost 4 bases and 4 bases, there was a span of 11 bases. Germline values: CDR1 MNHEY, CDR2 SMNVEV (reference sequence). CDR3 sequence reads: CASSSGLAGNTIYF. As DNA, the CDR3 is TGTGCCAGCAGTTCTGGTCTGGCCGGAAACACCATATATTTT.

The V call is TRBV6-5, the J call TRBJ1-5; D unclear. The CDR3 is 14 amino acids. V lost 3 bases and J 0 bases, leaving 6 bases between the germline ends. Germline lookup yields CDR1 MNHEY and CDR2 SVGAGI. The CDR3: CASSYSISNQPQHF. For the CDR3, the DNA is TGTGCCAGCAGTTATAGTATTAGCAATCAGCCCCAGCATTTT.

V is TRBV7-9 and J is TRBJ2-5; 9 bases map to TRBD1. The V segment lost 5 bases and the J segment 3 bases; nucleotides outside the gene matches: 10. The germline CDR1 and CDR2 sequences are SEHNR and FQNEAQ (reference sequence). The CDR3 is 16 amino acids. CDR3 region: CASSEQNRGLKETQYF. In DNA form, the CDR3 reads TGTGCCAGCAGCGAACAGAACAGGGGGCTAAAAGAGACCCAGTACTTC.

The chain recombines TRBV7-9 with TRBJ2-5; 11 nucleotides align to TRBD1. Germline CDR1 and CDR2: SEHNR and FQNEAQ (reference sequence). V lost 1 base and J lost 4; bases outside the gene matches: 2. CDR3 size: 15 residues. In nucleotides, the CDR3 is TGTGCCAGCAGCTTAGGGACAGGGGGCGCAGAGACCCAGTACTTC. Amino acids: CASSLGTGGAETQYF.

The rearrangement links TRBV11-2 to TRBJ1-1; perhaps TRBD1 as D (5 bases). Trimming removed 2 bases from V and 0 bases from J, with 16 bases in between. In germline, CDR1 is SGHAT, CDR2 FQNNGV. The CDR3 totals 17 residues. The CDR3 is CASSLTGRRPMNTEAFF. Written as DNA, the CDR3 is TGTGCCAGCAGCTTAACAGGTAGAAGACCCATGAACACTGAAGCTTTCTTT.

The chain's CDR3 is CASSSDRGVQPQHF. CDR3 DNA sequence: TGCGCCAGCAGCTCTGACAGGGGGGTTCAGCCCCAGCATTTT. The chain uses TRBV5-1 and TRBJ1-5; 9 bases match TRBD1. This CDR3 has 14 residues. Germline CDR1 SGHRS, CDR2 YFSETQ. Trimming at V came to 3 bases and at J to 6 bases, leaving 4 bases not matched to a gene.

The chain joins TRBV24-1 to TRBJ1-2; TRBD1 aligns across 10 bases. CDR3 size: 15 residues. Germline trimming cut 3 bases from V and 5 bases from J; bases unmatched to any gene: 5. The germline V gene encodes CDR1 KGHDR and CDR2 SFDVKD. CDR3 coding DNA: TGTGCCACCAGTGATGGGACAGGGGAGTTTTATGGCTACACCTTC. Translation gives CATSDGTGEFYGYTF.

The rearrangement uses TRBV19 and TRBJ1-2, with D possibly TRBD1 on 5 matching bases. Looked up from germline, CDR1 is LNHDA and CDR2 is SQIVND (reference sequence). Deletions cut 4 bases from V and 1 base from J, with 13 bases between. CDR3 size: 15 residues. The CDR3 region is CASSNRRGSNYGYTF. As DNA, the CDR3 is TGTGCCAGTAGTAATCGGCGGGGCAGTAACTATGGCTACACCTTC.

The V call is TRBV3-1 (or the pseudogene TRBV3-2), the J call TRBJ1-1, with TRBD1 matching over 7 bases. The CDR3 consists of 14 residues. Unmatched junction bases numbered 4, after V lost 0 bases and J lost 6 bases. Germline assignment: CDR1 LGHDT and CDR2 YNNKEL (reference sequence). Here the CDR3 reads CASSQEDRFSEAFF. In nucleotides, the CDR3 is TGTGCCAGCAGCCAAGAGGACAGGTTCTCTGAAGCTTTCTTT.

The chain has TRBV27 and TRBJ2-3, with 7 bases that match TRBD2. Germline V gene data show CDR1 as MNHEY and CDR2 as SMNVEV (reference sequence). V trimming: 1 base; J trimming: 6 bases; junction bases outside the gene matches: 10. This CDR3 contains 16 residues. CDR3 DNA sequence: TGTGCCAGCAGTTTATTTAGGACTAGTACTTTGGATACGCAGTATTTT. This encodes CASSLFRTSTLDTQYF.

The V gene is TRBV27, the J gene TRBJ2-2, with D tentatively TRBD2 (6 bases). Trimming removed 4 bases from V and 3 bases from J, with 9 bases in between. CDR1 is MNHEY, CDR2 SMNVEV, per germline (reference sequence). The CDR3 totals 14 residues. Here the CDR3 DNA reads TGTGCCAGCAGTTACGGGGGTCACACCGGGGAGCTGTTTTTT. Encoded protein: CASSYGGHTGELFF.

This chain joins TRBV4-2 and TRBJ1-2; TRBD1 might be the D (5 bases). The CDR3 length is 13 residues. The germline V gene encodes CDR1 LGHNA and CDR2 YNFKEQ. Trimming shortened V by 0 bases and J by 8 bases, and 10 bases separated the two germline ends. CDR3 sequence (DNA): TGTGCCAGCAGCCAAGACGGGGGAGGCGGCTACACCTTC. Residues: CASSQDGGGGYTF.

The chain carries TRBV29-1 and TRBJ2-1; 7 bases align to TRBD1. Germline lookup yields CDR1 SQVTM and CDR2 ANQGSEA. Germline trimming cut 7 bases from V and 3 bases from J; bases unmatched to any gene: 3. This CDR3 is built from 12 residues. The CDR3 here is CSARQGYNEQFF. CDR3 DNA sequence: TGCAGCGCCCGACAGGGCTACAATGAGCAGTTCTTC.

The chain couples TRBV3-1 (or the pseudogene TRBV3-2) to TRBJ2-7; possible D gene TRBD2, 5 bases. V lost 1 base and J 5 bases, leaving 12 bases between the germline ends. The CDR3 runs to 14 residues. Per the germline V gene, CDR1 is LGHDT and CDR2 is YNNKEL (reference sequence). The CDR3 DNA follows: TGTGCCAGCAGCCAAGTTCGATCTAGCAACGAGCAGTACTTC. It codes for CASSQVRSSNEQYF.

The genes are TRBV28 and TRBJ2-1; D remains ambiguous. Germline V lookup: CDR1 MDHEN, CDR2 SYDVKM. Trimming took off 4 bases at V and 4 bases at J, with 17 bases between the two ends. There are 16 residues in the CDR3. Here the CDR3 reads CASSWPPVLLYNEQFF. The CDR3 region has the DNA TGTGCCAGCAGTTGGCCCCCGGTGCTACTATACAATGAGCAGTTCTTC.

J is TRBJ2-5 and V is TRBV4-1; possible D gene TRBD2, 6 bases. V lost 5 bases and J lost 8, with 15 bases in between. This CDR3 has 13 amino acids. From germline, CDR1 is MGHRA and CDR2 YSYEKL. The CDR3 spells CASSMRDPRTQYF. Written as DNA, the CDR3 is TGCGCCAGCAGCATGCGGGATCCCCGTACCCAGTACTTC.

The rearrangement links TRBV24-1 to TRBJ2-3; TRBD2 is a possible D gene (6 bases). V shed 5 bases and J shed 2 bases, with 13 bases lying between them. Germline V gene lookup returns CDR1 KGHDR and CDR2 SFDVKD. The CDR3 runs to 15 residues. CDR3 bases: TGTGCCACCAGTGTTGGGGGAGGAAACACAGATACGCAGTATTTT. Protein: CATSVGGGNTDTQYF.